Presented here are 30 T cell receptor beta chains from one specimen sequenced in a study of radiotherapy plus CTLA-4 blockade in lung cancer. The data were produced by immunoSEQ multiplex PCR, yet TCRdb's version contains in-frame clones alone and is incomplete. The sample shows around 41,000 clones, less than 75% of them seen only once. The sample in question was peripheral blood, obtained from a patient treated with radiotherapy plus ipilimumab. The receptors here all came from a human donor with non-small cell lung cancer who had a partial response to radiotherapy plus ipilimumab.

The CDR3 sequence: CASSLAAIGSYTEAFF. The CDR3 DNA follows: TGTGCCAGCAGCTTAGCCGCCATTGGCAGTTACACTGAAGCTTTCTTT. The J gene is TRBJ1-1, the V gene TRBV7-3; no reliable D call. The CDR3 is 16 amino acids. V was trimmed by 2 bases and J by 3 bases, leaving 16 bases between them. Germline-derived CDR1 and CDR2 are SGHTA and FQGTGA.

The gene calls are TRBV30 and TRBJ1-2, with 7 bases that match TRBD1. The CDR3 contains 14 residues. The J segment lost 2 bases and the V segment lost 3 bases, leaving 6 bases of the junction unmatched. Germline CDR1 and CDR2: GTSNPN and SVGIG (reference sequence). This CDR3 reads CAWRRQGKNYGYTF. The DNA of the CDR3 is TGTGCCTGGAGGCGACAGGGAAAAAACTATGGCTACACCTTC.

The chain recombines TRBV1 with TRBJ1-4; TRBD1 was called by the table and not checked on the DNA. TRBV1 is deemed a pseudogene. This CDR3 is built from 16 residues. The CDR3 sequence is CTSSQTRVRTNEKLFF. The DNA of the CDR3 is TGCACCAGCAGCCAAACCAGGGTGCGAACTAATGAAAAACTGTTTTTT.

J is TRBJ1-5 and V is TRBV6-6; TRBD1 aligns across 7 bases. Germline CDR1 is MNHNY and CDR2 is SVGAGI (reference sequence). The trim removed 6 bases at V and 1 base at J, leaving 6 bases unmatched. The CDR3 sequence is 15 residues long. CDR3 sequence reads: CASRPTGTSNQPQHF. The CDR3 coding sequence is TGTGCCAGCAGACCGACAGGGACCAGCAATCAGCCCCAGCATTTT.

CDR3 loop: CSSDRNTEAFF. In nucleotides, the CDR3 is TGCAGCTCCGACAGGAACACTGAAGCTTTCTTT. The chain employs TRBV29-1 and TRBJ1-1; a weak D match, TRBD1 (5 bases). V was trimmed by 8 bases and J by 1 base, leaving 8 bases between them. This CDR3 spans 11 amino acids. The germline CDR1 and CDR2 sequences are SQVTM and ANQGSEA.

The CDR3 sequence is CATSRGLAGGPRNEQFF. The CDR3 coding sequence is TGTGCCACCAGCAGAGGGTTAGCGGGAGGTCCCCGCAATGAGCAGTTCTTC. The genes are TRBV15 and TRBJ2-1, with 10 bases fitting TRBD2. The V gene end was trimmed by 1 base and the J gene end by 6 bases; junction bases not matched to a gene: 9. The CDR3 is 17 amino acids. CDR1 and CDR2 from the germline V gene are LNHNV and YYDKDF (reference sequence).

Worth noting for this clone: Other DNA sequences from this sample encode an identical CDR3 as well. The J gene is TRBJ2-5, the V gene TRBV6-1; TRBD2 might be the D (5 bases). Trimming removed 5 bases at V and 2 bases at J, with 12 bases between. This CDR3 region has 14 residues. Looked up from germline, CDR1 is MNHNS and CDR2 is SASEGT. This CDR3 is CASSINGGQETQYF. The CDR3 nucleotides read TGTGCCAGCAGTATAAATGGAGGACAAGAGACCCAGTACTTC.

This clone showed up just a few times. The CDR3 sequence is CSVVGLRERYNEQFF. In DNA, the CDR3 is TGCAGCGTTGTGGGCTTACGGGAGAGGTACAATGAGCAGTTCTTC. The V gene is TRBV29-1, the J gene TRBJ2-1; D perhaps matches TRBD2 (6 bases). Germline CDR1 reads SQVTM; CDR2 reads ANQGSEA. The CDR3 is 15 amino acids. With 4 bases removed from V and 4 bases from J, the gap between germline ends came to 17 bases.

The rearrangement links TRBV5-1 to TRBJ2-2, with D tentatively TRBD1 (6 bases). The CDR3 covers 15 residues. V was trimmed by 4 bases and J by 7 bases, leaving 17 bases between them. CDR1 and CDR2 from the germline V gene are SGHRS and YFSETQ. CDR3 DNA sequence: TGCGCCAGCAGCCTTACCGGGACACCTAACGGGGAGCTGTTTTTT. The encoded protein is CASSLTGTPNGELFF.

CDR3 nucleotides: TGTGCTAGTGGTTTGGTACGGGACACCAAGACCTACGAGCAGTACTTC. This encodes CASGLVRDTKTYEQYF. The chain uses TRBV12-5 and TRBJ2-7, with D possibly being TRBD1 (6 bases). Germline values: CDR1 LGHNT, CDR2 FRNRAP. Trimming took off 0 bases at V and 2 bases at J, with 14 bases between the two ends. The CDR3 sequence is 16 residues long.

The rearrangement joins TRBV5-6 to TRBJ2-7, with a weak D call TRBD1 (6 bases). Germline V gives CDR1 SGHDT, CDR2 YYEEEE. CDR3 length: 16 amino acids. Trimming removed 4 bases at V and 0 bases at J, with 17 bases between. The CDR3 loop is CASSEGVLRFSYEQYF. CDR3 nucleotide sequence: TGTGCCAGCAGCGAGGGGGTCCTACGCTTCTCCTACGAGCAGTACTTC.

The CDR3 loop is CASSLLNNEKLFF. In DNA form, the CDR3 reads TGTGCCAGCAGCTTGTTAAATAATGAAAAACTGTTTTTT. J is TRBJ1-4 and V is TRBV5-6; unclear D gene. Germline CDR1 is SGHDT and CDR2 is YYEEEE. V was pared by 1 base and J by 4 bases, with 5 bases between. The CDR3 sequence is 13 residues long.

V usage is TRBV6-5 and J usage is TRBJ1-4; D remains ambiguous. V shed 2 bases and J shed 6 bases, with 16 bases lying between them. Germline lookup yields CDR1 MNHEY and CDR2 SVGAGI. This CDR3 region has 16 residues. The CDR3 sequence: CASSYGMALADEKLFF. For the CDR3, the DNA is TGTGCCAGCAGTTACGGAATGGCCTTAGCGGATGAAAAACTGTTTTTT.

This rearrangement joins TRBV4-3 to TRBJ1-2; TRBD1 might be the D (6 bases). The germline V and J ends were trimmed by 4 bases and 4 bases, with 19 bases remaining between them. CDR1 is LGHNA and CDR2 is YSLEER in the germline V gene. The CDR3 has 16 amino acids. Here the CDR3 reads CASSPLLGQRVYGYTF. The CDR3 DNA follows: TGCGCCAGCAGCCCCCTTTTAGGACAGCGAGTCTATGGCTACACCTTC.

In DNA, the CDR3 is TGTGCCAGCACCACGAGGGACGAGCAGTACTTC. Protein product: CASTTRDEQYF. J is TRBJ2-7 and V is TRBV6-5; D is possibly TRBD2 (5 bases). Germline V gene data show CDR1 as MNHEY and CDR2 as SVGAGI. The CDR3 runs to 11 residues. V was pared by 7 bases and J by 5 bases, with 9 bases between.

This clone was recorded many times. The V call is TRBV30, the J call TRBJ1-1; 8 bases map to TRBD1. The V gene's germline CDR1 is GTSNPN and CDR2 SVGIG (reference sequence). The CDR3 sequence is 13 residues long. V shed 5 bases and J 5 bases; nucleotides not matched to a gene: 7. The CDR3 region has the DNA TGTGCCTGGGCCAGGGGGCTGCGAACTGAAGCTTTCTTT. Translation gives CAWARGLRTEAFF.

The chain has TRBV9 and TRBJ2-5, with a weak D call TRBD2 (7 bases). The last part of the DNA fits TRBJ2-7 better; the J call may be wrong. This CDR3 has 14 residues. Looked up from germline, CDR1 is SGDLS and CDR2 is YYNGEE. The CDR3 coding sequence is TGTGCCAGCAGCGAGGGGGGGGCCTCCTACGAGCAGTACTTC. Its translation: CASSEGGASYEQYF.

This clone showed up just a few times. The chain links TRBV28 to TRBJ1-4; D is uncertain. Trimming shortened V by 8 bases and J by 0 bases, and 4 bases separated the two germline ends. This CDR3 contains 12 residues. CDR1 and CDR2 (germline): MDHEN, SYDVKM. The CDR3 sequence: CASLATNEKLFF. CDR3 in DNA: TGTGCCAGCCTTGCAACTAATGAAAAACTGTTTTTT.

This chain links TRBV19 with TRBJ1-1; tentative D call: TRBD1 (6 bases). CDR1 LNHDA and CDR2 SQIVND come from the germline V gene (reference sequence). The CDR3 extends over 13 amino acids. V was cut by 7 bases and J by 6 bases, with 15 bases left in between. The CDR3 loop is CASKHREGAEAFF. CDR3 in DNA: TGTGCCAGTAAGCACAGGGAGGGGGCTGAAGCTTTCTTT.

The CDR3 here is CASSPDMNTEAFF. The CDR3 coding sequence is TGTGCCAGCTCACCAGACATGAACACTGAAGCTTTCTTT. This chain joins TRBV18 and TRBJ1-1; D is unclear. This CDR3 comprises 13 residues. The germline V gene encodes CDR1 KGHSH and CDR2 LQKENI. The V gene lost 2 bases and the J gene lost 0 bases, with 4 bases spanning the gap.

The chain recombines TRBV5-1 with TRBJ2-1; 10 nucleotides line up with TRBD2. The CDR3 totals 18 residues. Unmatched junction bases numbered 16, after V lost 4 bases and J lost 6 bases. CDR1 and CDR2 (germline): SGHRS, YFSETQ. CDR3 sequence: CASSPTTLASGGSNEQFF. The CDR3 region has the DNA TGCGCCAGCAGCCCCACCACCCTCGCTAGCGGGGGCTCCAATGAGCAGTTCTTC.

The chain uses TRBV5-4 and TRBJ2-7; 7 bases are shared with TRBD2. CDR1 is SGHNT and CDR2 is YYREEE in the germline V gene (reference sequence). The CDR3 is 17 amino acids. The J segment lost 5 bases and the V segment lost 1 base, leaving 15 bases of the junction unmatched. This CDR3 is CASSLSLKNGGRNEQYF. The CDR3 bases are TGTGCCAGCAGCTTGTCGCTTAAGAACGGGGGGAGAAACGAGCAGTACTTC.

The chain uses TRBV5-1 and TRBJ1-1; 8 bases line up with TRBD1. Germline V gene lookup returns CDR1 SGHRS and CDR2 YFSETQ. There are 15 residues in the CDR3. After removal of 3 bases from V and 1 base from J, the junction contained 5 bases not matched to a gene. DNA for the CDR3: TGCGCCAGCAGCTCACTCGGACAGGGGAACACTGAAGCTTTCTTT. This encodes CASSSLGQGNTEAFF. Together with reference TRBV5-1 and TRBJ1-1, the CDR3 gives the full variable domain: KAGVTQTPRYLIKTRGQQVTLSCSPISGHRSVSWYQQTPGQGLQFLFEYFSETQRNKGNFPGRFSGRQFSNSRSEMNVSTLELGDSALYLCASSSLGQGNTEAFFGQGTRLTVV.

This chain joins TRBV21-1 and TRBJ2-3; the D segment call TRBD2 is taken from the table without a DNA check. TRBV21-1 is designated a pseudogene. The CDR3 is 12 residues long. This CDR3 is CAYSLPTDTQYF. The CDR3 DNA is TGTGCCTACTCGCTGCCCACAGATACGCAGTATTTT.

This clone was found a few times. The gene calls are TRBV9 and TRBJ2-5; D call uncertain. The CDR3 runs 14 residues. CDR1 and CDR2 (germline): SGDLS, YYNGEE. The V end lost 0 bases, the J end lost 3 bases, and 9 bases lay between the germline ends. As DNA, the CDR3 is TGTGCCAGCAGCGTAGAGGCTAGTGAAGAGACCCAGTACTTC. Its protein is CASSVEASEETQYF. Together with reference TRBV9 and TRBJ2-5, the CDR3 gives the full variable domain: DSGVTQTPKHLITATGQRVTLRCSPRSGDLSVYWYQQSLDQGLQFLIQYYNGEERAKGNILERFSAQQFPDLHSELNLSSLELGDSALYFCASSVEASEETQYFGPGTRLLVL.

This clone was observed many times. V gene TRBV21-1 combines with J gene TRBJ1-1; the table's D call, TRBD1, was not checked against the DNA. TRBV21-1 is described as a pseudogene. CDR3 length: 14 residues. The CDR3 is CASSSPQGSHEAFF. Here the CDR3 DNA reads TGTGCCAGCAGCAGCCCTCAGGGATCCCACGAAGCTTTCTTT.

For the CDR3, the DNA is TGTGCCAGCAGCAAAGCGAGTTCCTACGAGCAGTACTTC. Encoded protein: CASSKASSYEQYF. The V call is TRBV21-1, the J call TRBJ2-7; TRBD2, the table's D call, lacks a check against the DNA. TRBV21-1 is annotated as a pseudogene. The CDR3 covers 13 residues.

The chain joins TRBV6-5 to TRBJ1-1, with D perhaps matching TRBD1 (5 bases). V lost 5 bases and J lost 1, with 11 bases in between. The CDR3 contains 14 residues. Germline V gives CDR1 MNHEY, CDR2 SVGAGI. CDR3 in amino acids: CASSPFGGNTEAFF. As DNA, the CDR3 is TGTGCCAGCAGTCCGTTCGGGGGGAACACTGAAGCTTTCTTT.

This chain connects TRBV7-9 to TRBJ1-2; 7 positions agree with TRBD1. V trimming: 4 bases; J trimming: 4 bases; junction bases outside the gene matches: 9. Germline V CDR1 and CDR2: SEHNR, FQNEAQ (reference sequence). The CDR3 totals 15 residues. The CDR3 sequence: CASSSDLRDSYGYTF. As DNA, the CDR3 is TGTGCCAGCAGCTCTGACCTCCGGGACAGCTATGGCTACACCTTC.

This clone turned up a few times. CDR3 nucleotides: TGTGCCAGCAGCACGACCACAGGGGAAAATCAGCCCCAGCATTTT. It encodes CASSTTTGENQPQHF. The chain combines TRBV7-2 with TRBJ1-5; the match to TRBD1 covers 7 bases. The CDR3 sequence is 15 residues long. V lost 5 bases and J lost 4; bases outside the gene matches: 8. Germline V CDR1 and CDR2: SGHTA, FQGNSA.